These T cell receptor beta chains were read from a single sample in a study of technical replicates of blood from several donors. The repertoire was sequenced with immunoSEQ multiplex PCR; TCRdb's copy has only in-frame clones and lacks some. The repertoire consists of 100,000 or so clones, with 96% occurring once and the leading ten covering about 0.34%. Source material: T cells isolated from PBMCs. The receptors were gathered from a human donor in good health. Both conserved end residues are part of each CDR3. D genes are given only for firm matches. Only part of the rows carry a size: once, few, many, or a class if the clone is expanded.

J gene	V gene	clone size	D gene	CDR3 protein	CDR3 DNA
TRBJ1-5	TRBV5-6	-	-	CASSSQGRDNQPQHF	TGTGCCAGCAGCTCACAGGGTCGCGACAATCAGCCCCAGCATTTT
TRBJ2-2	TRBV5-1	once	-	CASSTGLNTGELFF	TGCGCCAGCAGCACCGGACTGAACACCGGGGAGCTGTTTTTT
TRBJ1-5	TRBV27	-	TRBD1	CASSWTGGSNQPQHF	TGTGCCAGCAGTTGGACAGGGGGAAGCAATCAGCCCCAGCATTTT
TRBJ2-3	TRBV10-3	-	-	CAISEEGSSTDTQYF	TGTGCCATCAGTGAAGAGGGATCTAGCACAGATACGCAGTATTTT
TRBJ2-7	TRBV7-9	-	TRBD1	CASSLTGTGASYEQYF	TGTGCCAGCAGCCTCACCGGGACAGGGGCCTCCTACGAGCAGTACTTC
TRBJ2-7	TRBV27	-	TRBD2	CASSSSGGGEQYF	TGTGCCAGCAGTTCCAGTGGGGGGGGCGAGCAGTACTTC
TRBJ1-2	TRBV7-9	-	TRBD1	CASVVSETGVDGYTF	TGTGCCAGCGTAGTTTCAGAAACAGGGGTCGATGGCTACACCTTC
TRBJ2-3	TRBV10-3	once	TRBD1	CAIQEDRATDTQYF	TGTGCCATTCAAGAGGACAGGGCCACAGATACGCAGTATTTT
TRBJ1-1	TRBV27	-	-	CASSWEGMNTEAFF	TGTGCCAGCAGTTGGGAGGGAATGAACACTGAAGCTTTCTTT
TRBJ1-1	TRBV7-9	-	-	CASSFGPWNTEAFF	TGTGCCAGCAGCTTTGGGCCCTGGAACACTGAAGCTTTCTTT
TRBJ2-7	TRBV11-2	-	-	CASSLEGGHEQYF	TGTGCCAGCAGCTTGGAGGGTGGCCACGAGCAGTACTTC
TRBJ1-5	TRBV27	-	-	CANSLGPGYSNQPQHF	TGTGCCAACAGTTTAGGTCCCGGTTATAGCAATCAGCCCCAGCATTTT
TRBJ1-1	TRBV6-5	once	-	CASSRMNTEAFF	TGTGCCAGCAGCCGTATGAACACTGAAGCTTTCTTT
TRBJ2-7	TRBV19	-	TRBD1	CASSLGQRAYEQYF	TGTGCCAGTAGTTTGGGACAGAGGGCCTACGAGCAGTACTTC
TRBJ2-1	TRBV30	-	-	CASATGGDEQFF	TGTGCCTCGGCGACAGGAGGTGATGAGCAGTTCTTC
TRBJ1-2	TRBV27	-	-	CASTLYVGAAPGYTF	TGTGCCAGCACCTTGTATGTGGGGGCGGCCCCGGGCTACACCTTC
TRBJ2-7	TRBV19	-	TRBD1	CASSIQGAFYEQYF	TGTGCCAGTAGTATACAGGGGGCATTCTACGAGCAGTACTTC
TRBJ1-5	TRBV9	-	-	CASSVWEDQPQHF	TGTGCCAGCAGCGTGTGGGAGGATCAGCCCCAGCATTTT
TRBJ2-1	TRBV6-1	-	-	CASSVRGGGIKFF	TGTGCCAGCAGTGTAAGAGGTGGAGGGATAAAGTTCTTC
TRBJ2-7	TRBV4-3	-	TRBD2	CASSQDLRVWGGEQYF	TGCGCCAGCAGCCAAGACTTAAGAGTGTGGGGAGGGGAACAGTACTTC
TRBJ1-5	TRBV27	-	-	CASSWVYSNQSQHF	TGTGCCAGCAGTTGGGTGTATAGCAATCAGTCCCAGCATTTT
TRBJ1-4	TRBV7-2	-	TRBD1	CASSARQGAQKLFF	TGTGCCAGCAGCGCCAGACAGGGGGCACAAAAACTGTTTTTT
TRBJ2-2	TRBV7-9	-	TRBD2	CASSPGLAGGKPGELFF	TGTGCCAGCAGCCCCGGACTAGCGGGAGGGAAACCCGGGGAGCTGTTTTTT
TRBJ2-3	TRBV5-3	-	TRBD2	CARSTGTSGRFGADTQYF	TGTGCCAGAAGCACCGGGACTAGCGGGAGATTTGGGGCAGATACGCAGTATTTT
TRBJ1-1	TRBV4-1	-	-	CASSQTPNTEAFF	TGCGCCAGCAGCCAAACACCGAACACTGAAGCTTTCTTT
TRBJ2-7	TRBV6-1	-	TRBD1	CASENRDRYSYEQYF	TGTGCCAGCGAAAATCGGGACAGATACTCCTACGAGCAGTACTTC